This TCR beta chain originates from a study of tumor and adjacent non-tumor tissue in lung cancer (dated by TCRdb to between 2018 and 2020). For the wider study: The cohort included around eleven adenocarcinoma, 2 squamous cell carcinoma and 1 small cell lung cancer patients. Ages among the roughly 15 patients ranged from roughly 31 to 80 years, there were approximately 10 men and 5 women, and disease was at TNM stage I to III. A total of some 130,000,000 productive TCRbeta reads were generated by sequencing, corresponding to an average of about 4.2 million reads per sample. Using bulk TCRbeta repertoires from 15 lung cancer patients, the study set lung tumor tissue side by side with matched distant non-tumor lung tissue. For each patient, one tumor sample and one normal lung sample were taken, giving 25 to 30 paired specimens that underwent TCRbeta CDR3 sequencing.

The library came from multiplex PCR. The sample was run on an Illumina HiSeq 2500. TCRbeta libraries were constructed through three rounds of nested PCR with primers (Table S4) according to protocols adapted from ARM-PCR. Before sequencing, PCR products in the 200-500 bp range were cut out of the gel and cleaned up using the QIAquick gel extraction kit. The published analysis was carried out like this. Reads were cleaned using Trimmomatic, were merged into complete CDR3 sequences using FLASH, and were assigned to V(D)J germline segments using MiTCR. VDJtools was used to compute clonal diversity as the inverse Simpson's index. A read counted as productive if the sequence was in-frame and lacked a premature stop codon. TCRdb reworked the public reads: Q25 trimming with fastp, MiXCR clone assembly, productive beta chains retained. Entries that share a CDR3 protein sequence are merged under the most common genes and DNA. The V and J calls and clone size are TCRdb's, not the authors'. For this sample there are approximately 110,000 distinct CDR3 sequences; roughly 77% appear just once. The top ten hold about 40% of the sample.

As for this clonotype: It lacks a known antigen. Mismatch with germline at one junction end may stem from a read error.

RNA was extracted from bulk unsorted tissue and checked for quality with a NanoDrop ND-1000 and an Agilent 2100. Donors were newly diagnosed lung cancer patients admitted for thoracic surgery in China between August and November 2014, without prior chemotherapy. Patients with previous radiotherapy or chemotherapy, or with another concurrent cancer, were excluded from the study. Pieces of surgical tissue measuring roughly 1-2.2 cm3 were kept in RNAlater solution and held at -80 degrees C until needed. General study outcomes and caveats: In normal lung, the top 100 clones accounted for a significantly larger cumulative share of the repertoire than in tumor tissue. Significantly higher TCR diversity (inverse Simpson) was observed in tumor tissue than in normal lung tissue (around 450 vs 150, P = 0.0075, Mann-Whitney U test). The sequencing platform is not named in the methods, and unique molecular identifiers are not mentioned. Only 15 or so patients were included in the cohort, and the need for larger samples and more detailed clinical data was noted by the authors. Peripheral blood was not sequenced, so blood TCRbeta repertoires in these lung cancer patients were not examined. TCR diversity was significantly higher in younger patients, and higher tumor TCR diversity was associated with shorter overall and disease-free survival.

The CDR3 measures 14 amino acids from cysteine to phenylalanine. Of the read, only the CDR3 DNA is kept; its 42 bases are in frame from base 1. CDR1 and CDR2 (MDHEN, SYDVKM) derive from the germline V gene. Sequences were obtained from lung tumor tissue. The sequence links TRBV28 to TRBJ2-5; the central 8 bases match TRBD1. The receptor was derived from a woman in her sixties or seventies with non-small cell lung cancer. The CDR3 is CASSWDRWLVTQYF. The DNA is as follows: TGTGCCAGCAGCTGGGACAGGTGGTTAGTGACCCAATACTTC.